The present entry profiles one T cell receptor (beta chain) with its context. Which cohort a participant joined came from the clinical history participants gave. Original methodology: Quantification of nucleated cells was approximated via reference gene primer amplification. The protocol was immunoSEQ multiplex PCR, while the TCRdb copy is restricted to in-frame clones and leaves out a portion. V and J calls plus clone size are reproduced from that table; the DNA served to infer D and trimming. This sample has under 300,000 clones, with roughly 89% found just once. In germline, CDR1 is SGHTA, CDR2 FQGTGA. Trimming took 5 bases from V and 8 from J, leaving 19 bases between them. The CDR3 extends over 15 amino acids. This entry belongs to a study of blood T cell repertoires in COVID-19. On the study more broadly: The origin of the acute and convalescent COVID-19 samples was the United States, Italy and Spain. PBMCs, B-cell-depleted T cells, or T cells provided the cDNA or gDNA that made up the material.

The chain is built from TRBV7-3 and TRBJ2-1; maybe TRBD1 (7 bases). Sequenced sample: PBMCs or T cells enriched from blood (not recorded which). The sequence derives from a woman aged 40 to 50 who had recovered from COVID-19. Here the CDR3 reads CASSPRRGQSDEQFF. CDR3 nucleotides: TGTGCCAGCAGCCCGAGGAGGGGACAGTCCGATGAGCAGTTCTTC.